This entry is about one T cell receptor beta chain. As originally analysed: Nucleated cell number was recorded as an estimate derived from reference gene primer amplification. Libraries were prepared by immunoSEQ multiplex PCR; TCRdb keeps only in-frame clonotypes and omits some of them. The DNA was the basis for D and trimming; V, J and clone size are from that table. The sample shows approximately 210,000 clones, roughly 88% of them seen only once. The data originate from a study of blood T cell repertoires in COVID-19. Study overall: Whether acute or convalescent, the COVID-19 samples came from the United States, Italy and Spain. Sources were T cells, B-cell-depleted T cells, or PBMCs; the material itself was cDNA or gDNA.

The germline V gene has CDR1 SGHNT and CDR2 YYREEE (reference sequence). The CDR3 runs 15 residues. V shed 4 bases and J 5 bases; nucleotides not matched to a gene: 9. Sequenced input: peripheral blood. The sequence was obtained from a man between 18 and 29 years old with active or convalescent COVID-19. The chain employs TRBV5-4 and TRBJ2-5, with 9 bases that match TRBD1. The CDR3 DNA reads as TGTGCCAGCAGCCACCCGGGACAGGGTCAGGAGACCCAGTACTTC. It is translated as CASSHPGQGQETQYF.